This T cell receptor (beta chain) was sequenced for a study of beta chain features in type 1 diabetes. The table lists this clone with a few counts. All of the isolated RNA was reverse transcribed, so expressed TCRB transcripts were sequenced. Sequenced naive, central memory and regulatory T cell samples produced an average of roughly 3.5 million reads. Clones were read by immunoSEQ multiplex PCR, and TCRdb kept only the in-frame ones, dropping some. The sample carries under 450,000 clones, 11% to 15% recorded once. The CDR3 is made up of 14 amino acids. Per the germline V gene, CDR1 is MGHDK and CDR2 is SYGVNS. J lost 4 bases, V lost 6 bases, and 3 bases had no gene match.

Sequenced: naive CD4+ T cells from blood. V gene TRBV25-1 combines with J gene TRBJ1-6; 7 nucleotides agree with TRBD1. The clonotype comes from a young man in good health. CDR3 residues: CASRQGQYNSPLHF. Here the CDR3 DNA reads TGTGCCAGCAGACAGGGACAGTATAATTCACCCCTCCACTTT. Using reference TRBV25-1 and TRBJ1-6 for the parts outside the CDR3, the full variable domain is EADIYQTPRYLVIGTGKKITLECSQTMGHDKMYWYQQDPGMELHLIHYSYGVNSTEKGDLSSESTVSRIRTEHFPLTLESARPSHTSQYLCASRQGQYNSPLHFGNGTRLTVT.